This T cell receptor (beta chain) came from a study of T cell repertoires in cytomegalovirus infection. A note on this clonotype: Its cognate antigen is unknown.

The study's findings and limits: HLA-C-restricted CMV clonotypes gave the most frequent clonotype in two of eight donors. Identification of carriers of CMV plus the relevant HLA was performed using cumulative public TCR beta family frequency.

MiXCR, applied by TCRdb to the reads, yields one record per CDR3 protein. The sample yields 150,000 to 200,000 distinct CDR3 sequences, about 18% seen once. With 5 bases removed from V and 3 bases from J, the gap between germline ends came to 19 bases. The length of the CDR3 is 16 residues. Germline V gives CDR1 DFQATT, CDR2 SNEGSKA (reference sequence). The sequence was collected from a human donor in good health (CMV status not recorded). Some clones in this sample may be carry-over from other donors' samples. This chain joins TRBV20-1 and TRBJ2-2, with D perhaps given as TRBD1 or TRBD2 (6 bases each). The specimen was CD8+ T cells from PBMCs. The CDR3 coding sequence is TGCAGTGCTGTGGGCGGGACAAGGCTTTACACCGGGGAGCTGTTTTTT. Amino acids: CSAVGGTRLYTGELFF.